This TCR beta chain derives from a study of blood T cell repertoires in COVID-19 (dated by TCRdb to 2020 to 2021). Study-wide context: Samples covering the acute and convalescent phases of COVID-19 were provided by collaborators in the United States, Italy and Spain. The prospective study material was composed of cDNA or gDNA derived from T cells, B-cell-depleted T cells, or PBMCs. Subjects who had been exposed to COVID-19, were actively infected with it, or had recovered from it provided the deeply sampled blood TCRbeta repertoires that made up the dataset. The repertoires were made available in a free public database intended to serve as a resource for research on the immune response to SARS-CoV-2. The samples were drawn from two sources: the first 160 participants of the ongoing ImmuneRACE study, and 1,254 subjects contributed by 6 global collaborators. Sample metadata almost always included a de-identified subject ID, COVID-19 status, age in years and sex. Where available, HLA class I and class II types were obtained from metadata supplied by the sample provider rather than from assay-based typing. Here is what the overall study found, with its caveats: How much clinical and demographic metadata was included differed by source and by participant, and the metadata was provided uncurated.

Notes on this clone: Its binding antigen is unknown. Within one base of it there is no much larger clone, and no base qualities were kept.

TCRbeta CDR3 regions were amplified from genomic DNA using the immunoSEQ Assay, a bias-controlled multiplex PCR. Per the authors' processing: The number of nucleated cells in each sample was estimated by amplification of reference gene primers within the assay. Sequence reads were collapsed and filtered to measure the absolute abundance of every unique TCRbeta CDR3 rearrangement. For each sample, productive Simpson clonality was calculated by taking the square root of Simpson's diversity index across productive rearrangements. TCRdb's version of the immuneACCESS table is confined to in-frame rearrangements and falls short of the full clone set. An unresolved V gene accounts for under half of the shortfall where checked; the remainder is of unknown origin. V and J calls plus clone size are reproduced from that table; the DNA served to infer D and trimming. Present in this sample are approximately 400,000 clones, about nine tenths of which were seen just once. About 12% of the sample is held by the ten biggest clonotypes.

Per the germline V gene (reference sequence), LNHDA is the CDR1 and SQIVND is the CDR2. The CDR3 runs 14 amino acids, cysteine and phenylalanine included. The read is trimmed to its CDR3 DNA, 42 bases read in frame from base 1. Trimming leaves V shorter by 0 bases and J shorter by 8 bases, with the junction holding 5 bases beyond the gene matches. One collaborating source in Seattle enrolled patients during active infection and followed them longitudinally through the course of disease. Whole blood was collected in K2EDTA tubes by collaborating institutions according to the institutions' own protocols. For TCRbeta analysis, collaborators shipped samples in one of three forms: frozen whole blood, isolated PBMCs, or DNA extracted from either of those sample types.

This TCR derives from a woman aged 45-59 years with COVID-19, enrolled during active disease. The sequencing input was peripheral blood. The rearrangement combines TRBV19 with TRBJ1-1, and TRBD1 aligns with 8 junction nucleotides. The DNA is TGTGCCAGTAGTATAGATGGGACAGGCGTAGAAGCTTTCTTT. Translated, this is CASSIDGTGVEAFF.